This T cell receptor (beta chain) appears in the sequencing data of a study of early T cells in non-severe SARS-CoV-2 infection. This clonotype was counted only a few times. Its specificity is unknown. TCRdb fed the 5' RACE reads into MiXCR, producing one record per CDR3 protein. The table records tens of thousands of distinct CDR3 sequences, roughly 15% of them present only once. V dropped 3 bases and J dropped 5 bases, with 16 bases sitting between them. The CDR3 is 15 amino acids. Per the germline V gene, CDR1 is LNHDA and CDR2 is SQIVND (reference sequence). General study points: Lookups in VDJdb leaned toward anti-spike CD8 responses and missed private and CD4 specificities.

The TCR originated in an adult who was a healthcare worker with PCR-confirmed SARS-CoV-2 infection or an uninfected control (not recorded which). The sample was whole blood. The chain recombines TRBV19 with TRBJ2-5, with D possibly being TRBD2 (6 bases). Here the CDR3 reads CASSMVGSAIETQYF. Written as DNA, the CDR3 is TGTGCCAGTAGTATGGTCGGGAGTGCCATCGAGACCCAGTACTTC.